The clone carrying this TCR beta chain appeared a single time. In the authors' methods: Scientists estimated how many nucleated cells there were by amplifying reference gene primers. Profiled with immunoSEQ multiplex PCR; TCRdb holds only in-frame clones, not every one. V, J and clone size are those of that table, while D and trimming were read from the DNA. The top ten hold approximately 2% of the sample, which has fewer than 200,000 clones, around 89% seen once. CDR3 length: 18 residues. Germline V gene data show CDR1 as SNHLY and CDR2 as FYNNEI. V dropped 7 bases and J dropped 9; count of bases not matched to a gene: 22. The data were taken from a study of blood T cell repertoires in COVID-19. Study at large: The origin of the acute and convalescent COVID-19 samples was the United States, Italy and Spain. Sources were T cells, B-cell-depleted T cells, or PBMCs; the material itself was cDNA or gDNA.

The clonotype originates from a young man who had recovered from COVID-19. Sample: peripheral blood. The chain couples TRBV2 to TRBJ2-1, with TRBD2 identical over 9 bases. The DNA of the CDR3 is TGTGCCAGCACCACCCCGCCGCCAGCTAGCGGGACTTTGTGTGAGCAGTTCTTC. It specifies CASTTPPPASGTLCEQFF.